This T cell receptor beta chain was identified during a study of blood T cell repertoires in COVID-19. The Seattle patients joined while their infection was active and were tracked longitudinally afterward. Trimming left V 8 bases short and J 0 bases short, with 16 bases between. Per the germline V gene, CDR1 is SNHLY and CDR2 is FYNNEI. The CDR3 covers 15 residues. TCRdb keeps only in-frame clones here, not all; method: immunoSEQ multiplex PCR. This sample has about 300,000 clones, with around 88% found just once. The TCR comes from a woman aged 25 to 39 with COVID-19, enrolled during active disease. Material: peripheral blood. The chain recombines TRBV2 with TRBJ1-2, with D perhaps TRBD1 (6 bases). The CDR3 DNA reads as TGTGCCAGCCTACCGGAACAGGGTTCTAACTATGGCTACACCTTC. It translates to CASLPEQGSNYGYTF.